Included here is one TCR beta chain sequence, with context. The CDR3 length is 11 residues. From germline, CDR1 is SGHRS and CDR2 YFSETQ. Trimming shortened V by 0 bases and J by 7 bases, and 4 bases separated the two germline ends. The sample is drawn from a study of T cell changes during pregnancy in multiple sclerosis. TCRdb keeps only in-frame clones here, not all; method: immunoSEQ multiplex PCR. The sample shows tens of thousands of clones, 92% of them seen only once. The clonotype was recovered from a female donor in good health, enrolled as a control in a pregnancy study. Sequenced here: CD4+ T cells from peripheral blood mononuclear cells, sampled in the second trimester of pregnancy. This chain connects TRBV5-1 to TRBJ1-2; D remains ambiguous. CDR3 in DNA: TGCGCCAGCAGCTTGGTAGCTGGCTACACCTTC. This translates into CASSLVAGYTF.